This T cell receptor beta chain was sequenced during a study of T cell responses to AZD1222 COVID-19 vaccine. The germline V gene has CDR1 SNHLY and CDR2 FYNNEI. This CDR3 comprises 17 residues. Trimming removed 5 bases at V and 3 bases at J, with 19 bases between. Profiling relied on immunoSEQ multiplex PCR, and the TCRdb table lists in-frame clones only, not all of them. The profile shows more than 100,000 clones, about nine tenths of them singletons. A word on this clone: Antigen specificity is unknown.

Study findings and constraints: Just a handful of people given AZD1222 tested seropositive at baseline. CD4 TCRs associated with vaccination spanned spike, dominating at 160-218 and 743-854. It should be noted that donors were predominantly white British and more often female, and clonal diversity was possibly underestimated. Spike-specific TCR repertoires showed rising breadth and depth after two AZD1222 doses.

Sequencing used peripheral blood, obtained on day 0 of AZD1222 vaccination. The chain recombines TRBV2 with TRBJ2-2, with no clear D. The TCR sequence derives from an adult in good health. The CDR3 protein is CASSYTAERWDTGELFF. The CDR3 DNA is TGTGCCAGCAGTTACACGGCGGAGCGATGGGACACCGGGGAGCTGTTTTTT.